The 29 T cell receptor beta chains below were found in one sample sequenced in a study of blood T cell repertoires in COVID-19. Repertoires were generated with immunoSEQ multiplex PCR, while TCRdb's copy carries only in-frame clones and drops some. The data contain 250,000 to 300,000 clones, 81% of them singletons. The sequenced sample consisted of peripheral blood. These receptors all stem from a woman aged 55-75 years with active or convalescent COVID-19.

The genes are TRBV7-2 and TRBJ1-4; 11 nucleotides agree with TRBD1. Per germline, CDR1 SGHTA and CDR2 FQGNSA. The V gene end was trimmed by 5 bases and the J gene end by 7 bases; junction bases not matched to a gene: 9. The CDR3 runs 16 residues. This CDR3 reads CASSPRTGGLFEKLFF. The CDR3 DNA reads as TGTGCCAGCAGCCCCCGGACAGGGGGCTTGTTTGAAAAACTGTTTTTT.

The DNA for the CDR3 is TGTGCCAGCAGCCCCCGGACAGGGGACACTGAAGCTTTCTTT. It is translated as CASSPRTGDTEAFF. The rearrangement links TRBV9 to TRBJ1-1, with 9 bases matching TRBD1. Trimming at V came to 4 bases and at J to 3 bases, leaving 4 bases not matched to a gene. Germline lookup yields CDR1 SGDLS and CDR2 YYNGEE. The CDR3 runs to 14 residues.

The V gene is TRBV7-8, the J gene TRBJ1-1, with D possibly being TRBD1 (6 bases). This CDR3 region has 14 residues. CDR1 is SGHVS and CDR2 is FQNEAQ in the germline V gene. The V and J ends lost 5 bases and 5 bases respectively, with 15 bases between them. Written as DNA, the CDR3 is TGTGCCAGCAGCCTCCTACAGGGTGGGACTGAAGCTTTCTTT. As protein: CASSLLQGGTEAFF.

This chain connects TRBV6-6 to TRBJ2-3, with TRBD2 matching 12 bases. V was pared by 4 bases and J by 5 bases, with 1 base of the junction left unmatched. This CDR3 contains 14 residues. Germline V gives CDR1 MNHNY, CDR2 SVGAGI (reference sequence). The CDR3 protein is CASSSSGGEDTQYF. The CDR3 bases are TGTGCCAGCAGTTCTAGCGGGGGGGAAGATACGCAGTATTTT.

V usage is TRBV7-2 and J usage is TRBJ1-5, with TRBD1 matching 7 bases. Germline-derived CDR1 and CDR2 are SGHTA and FQGNSA. This CDR3 comprises 17 residues. V dropped 2 bases and J dropped 0; count of bases not matched to a gene: 7. This CDR3 is CASSLLGQAHSNQPQHF. The CDR3 DNA sequence: TGTGCCAGCAGCTTACTTGGACAGGCCCATAGCAATCAGCCCCAGCATTTT.

The chain employs TRBV7-8 and TRBJ2-2; tentative D call: TRBD2 (5 bases). V was shortened by 1 base and J by 1 base, with 10 bases between the two germline ends. This CDR3 has 16 residues. Germline CDR1 reads SGHVS; CDR2 reads FQNEAQ. Here the CDR3 reads CASSLVLAVNTGELFF. CDR3 DNA sequence: TGTGCCAGCAGCTTAGTCCTAGCTGTGAACACCGGGGAGCTGTTTTTT.

The V call is TRBV7-8, the J call TRBJ2-7; 8 nucleotides agree with TRBD2. Germline V CDR1 and CDR2: SGHVS, FQNEAQ. V was clipped by 7 bases and J by 4 bases; unmatched bases: 9. CDR3 length: 14 residues. The CDR3 DNA sequence: TGTGCCAGCAACGCGGGACTAGAGCCTTACGAGCAGTACTTC. As protein: CASNAGLEPYEQYF.

This rearrangement joins TRBV11-2 to TRBJ2-7, with 9 bases matching TRBD2. The CDR3 covers 17 residues. Germline V gene lookup returns CDR1 SGHAT and CDR2 FQNNGV. V lost 2 bases, J lost 0 bases, and 8 bases stayed unmatched. CDR3 loop: CASSLLAGPRSSYEQYF. The CDR3 region has the DNA TGTGCCAGCAGCTTACTAGCGGGGCCAAGGAGCTCCTACGAGCAGTACTTC.

The chain uses TRBV7-2 and TRBJ1-1, with D possibly matching TRBD1 (5 bases). Germline assignment: CDR1 SGHTA and CDR2 FQGNSA. CDR3 length equals 14 residues. Deletions cut 5 bases from V and 1 base from J, with 11 bases between. The CDR3 spells CASSPRQGNTEAFF. DNA of the CDR3: TGTGCCAGCAGCCCCAGGCAGGGGAACACTGAAGCTTTCTTT.

A few counts support this clone. V gene TRBV7-3 combines with J gene TRBJ2-7; weak D call: TRBD2 (6 bases). Germline V gene data show CDR1 as SGHTA and CDR2 as FQGTGA. Deletions cut 5 bases from V and 7 bases from J, with 15 bases between. The CDR3 loop spans 13 amino acids. CDR3 in amino acids: CASSPGREGEQYF. Written as DNA, the CDR3 is TGTGCCAGCAGCCCCGGGCGGGAAGGGGAGCAGTACTTC. Looking up the rest from reference TRBV7-3 and TRBJ2-7 gives the full variable domain: GAGVSQTPSNKVTEKGKYVELRCDPISGHTALYWYRQSLGQGPEFLIYFQGTGAADDSGLPNDRFFAVRPEGSVSTLKIQRTERGDSAVYLCASSPGREGEQYFGPGTRLTVT.

The chain uses TRBV5-1 and TRBJ2-3; D is possibly TRBD1 (6 bases). Trimming removed 3 bases from V and 1 base from J, with 15 bases in between. The CDR3 extends over 16 amino acids. Per germline, CDR1 SGHRS and CDR2 YFSETQ. CDR3 protein: CASSSYRDTGTDTQYF. Here the CDR3 DNA reads TGCGCCAGCAGCTCCTACAGGGACACCGGCACAGATACGCAGTATTTT.

The chain couples TRBV4-3 to TRBJ1-2; TRBD1 is a possible D gene (5 bases). V lost 0 bases and J lost 1, with 12 bases in between. CDR1 and CDR2 from the germline V gene are LGHNA and YSLEER. CDR3 size: 16 residues. CDR3 region: CASSQDHGRDNYGYTF. The CDR3 bases are TGCGCCAGCAGCCAAGATCACGGCAGGGATAACTATGGCTACACCTTC.

The DNA of the CDR3 is TGTGCCAGCAGCTTGCGCCAAAGGCGGGAAACAGATACGCAGTATTTT. Translated: CASSLRQRRETDTQYF. This chain joins TRBV7-8 and TRBJ2-3; tentative D call: TRBD2 (6 bases). In germline, CDR1 is SGHVS, CDR2 FQNEAQ. Trimming cost V 3 bases and J 3 bases, with 16 bases left between them. The CDR3 is 16 residues long.

The chain carries TRBV6-5 and TRBJ1-1, with D possibly being TRBD1 (6 bases). CDR1 and CDR2 (germline): MNHEY, SVGAGI. The ends were cut back, 1 base at V and 9 bases at J, with 9 bases in the middle. The CDR3 spans 12 residues. The chain's CDR3 is CASSYLGAQAFF. For the CDR3, the DNA is TGTGCCAGCAGTTACTTGGGGGCGCAAGCTTTCTTT.

This clone has more than one count but fewer than ten. The J gene is TRBJ1-3, the V gene TRBV7-2; D is perhaps TRBD1 (6 bases). Germline assignment: CDR1 SGHTA and CDR2 FQGNSA. CDR3 length: 15 residues. V lost 0 bases and J 7 bases, leaving 13 bases between the germline ends. The DNA of the CDR3 is TGTGCCAGCAGCTTAGCCAGGGGTATTCGGAACACCATATATTTT. This gives the protein CASSLARGIRNTIYF. Full variable domain (outside the CDR3, taken from reference TRBV7-2 and TRBJ1-3): GAGVSQSPSNKVTEKGKDVELRCDPISGHTALYWYRQSLGQGLEFLIYFQGNSAPDKSGLPSDRFSAERTGGSVSTLTIQRTQQEDSAVYLCASSLARGIRNTIYFGEGSWLTVV.

This chain links TRBV29-1 with TRBJ1-2; the D gene is possibly TRBD1 (5 bases). This CDR3 comprises 16 residues. From germline, CDR1 is SQVTM and CDR2 ANQGSEA. Deletions cut 3 bases from V and 0 bases from J, with 17 bases between. The CDR3 nucleotides are TGCAGCGTTGACTCCAGGGAGGATCCAGCTAACTATGGCTACACCTTC. This codes for CSVDSREDPANYGYTF.

V gene TRBV19 combines with J gene TRBJ1-3; D uncertain. Germline loops: CDR1 LNHDA, CDR2 SQIVND (reference sequence). Trimming shortened V by 5 bases and J by 3 bases, and 20 bases separated the two germline ends. There are 17 residues in the CDR3. The CDR3 nucleotides are TGTGCCAGTAGTGTCCAGGCTTTGGGTAAAGTTGGAAACACCATATATTTT. It codes for CASSVQALGKVGNTIYF.

This sequence joins TRBV19 and TRBJ1-1; TRBD1 is a possible D gene (5 bases). The V gene's germline CDR1 is LNHDA and CDR2 SQIVND (reference sequence). This CDR3 is 13 amino acids long. V was trimmed by 9 bases and J by 4 bases, leaving 15 bases between them. CDR3 amino acids: CASQVGRSTEAFF. The CDR3 region has the DNA TGTGCCAGCCAAGTGGGGCGAAGCACTGAAGCTTTCTTT. Combining the CDR3 with reference TRBV19 and TRBJ1-1 gives the whole variable domain DGGITQSPKYLFRKEGQNVTLSCEQNLNHDAMYWYRQDPGQGLRLIYYSQIVNDFQKGDIAEGYSVSREKKESFPLTVTSAQKNPTAFYLCASQVGRSTEAFFGQGTRLTVV.

This sequence joins TRBV25-1 and TRBJ1-1; 7 bases agree with TRBD1. Losses at the gene ends were 3 bases for V and 1 base for J; bases not matched to a gene: 14. CDR1 is MGHDK and CDR2 is SYGVNS in the germline V gene. The CDR3 is 18 amino acids. The CDR3 sequence is CASSEGGPGTAGNTEAFF. In DNA form, the CDR3 reads TGTGCCAGCAGTGAGGGGGGACCCGGGACAGCCGGGAACACTGAAGCTTTCTTT.

The table lists this clone with a few counts. This chain's CDR3 is CASTPRTANYGYTF. CDR3 nucleotides: TGTGCCAGCACCCCCAGGACAGCTAACTATGGCTACACCTTC. The chain is built from TRBV6-5 and TRBJ1-2, with D tentatively TRBD1 (6 bases). Germline lookup yields CDR1 MNHEY and CDR2 SVGAGI. V dropped 7 bases and J dropped 0 bases, with 12 bases sitting between them. The length of the CDR3 is 14 residues.

The chain carries TRBV20-1 and TRBJ2-1, with D hard to call. CDR3 size: 11 residues. Germline V CDR1 and CDR2: DFQATT, SNEGSKA (reference sequence). V dropped 0 bases and J dropped 7 bases, with 4 bases sitting between them. CDR3 bases: TGCAGTGCTAGAGATCCAAATGAGCAGTTCTTC. This encodes CSARDPNEQFF.

Points on this clone: One end of the junction fails to match germline, which may point to a read error. The chain couples TRBV15 to TRBJ1-1, with TRBD1 matching over 7 bases. Germline V gives CDR1 LNHNV, CDR2 YYDKDF (reference sequence). CDR3 length equals 13 residues. The CDR3 DNA sequence: TGTGCCACCATCAGACAGGGGAACACTGAAGCTTTCTTT. Amino acid sequence: CATIRQGNTEAFF. The variable domain in full, completed from reference TRBV15 and TRBJ1-1, reads DAMVIQNPRYQVTQFGKPVTLSCSQTLNHNVMYWYQQKSSQAPKLLFHYYDKDFNNEADTPDNFQSRRPNTSFCFLDIRSPGLGDTAMYLCATIRQGNTEAFFGQGTRLTVV.

The rearrangement joins TRBV10-3 to TRBJ2-1; 9 bases agree with TRBD1. This CDR3 has 16 amino acids. From germline, CDR1 is ENHRY and CDR2 SYGVKD. Unmatched junction bases numbered 13, after V lost 6 bases and J lost 7 bases. This chain's CDR3 is CAIRGPGQGGMNEQFF. The CDR3 nucleotides are TGTGCCATCAGGGGACCGGGACAGGGAGGAATGAATGAGCAGTTCTTC.

The chain carries TRBV2 and TRBJ2-7; 12 positions agree with TRBD2. Germline lookup yields CDR1 SNHLY and CDR2 FYNNEI. The trim removed 4 bases at V and 2 bases at J, leaving 15 bases unmatched. The CDR3 has 19 amino acids. The CDR3 reads CASSVPRTSGNHRTYEQYF. The CDR3, as DNA: TGTGCCAGCAGTGTACCCCGGACTAGCGGGAACCATCGAACCTACGAGCAGTACTTC.

The chain employs TRBV10-1 and TRBJ1-1, with a weak D call TRBD1 (5 bases). The CDR3 is made up of 13 amino acids. Germline V lookup: CDR1 WNHNN, CDR2 SYGVQD (reference sequence). V lost 6 bases to trimming and J lost 0 bases, with 8 bases between them. The CDR3 coding sequence is TGCGCCAGCAGCCTGGGGCTGAACACTGAAGCTTTCTTT. This encodes CASSLGLNTEAFF.

CDR3 in amino acids: CASSQDYSNYGYTF. The CDR3 bases are TGTGCCAGCAGCCAAGATTACAGTAACTATGGCTACACCTTC. The chain joins TRBV4-2 to TRBJ1-2; D call uncertain. V lost 0 bases and J 1 base, leaving 6 bases between the germline ends. From germline, CDR1 is LGHNA and CDR2 YNFKEQ. The CDR3 is 14 amino acids.

The table lists this clone with a few counts. J is TRBJ1-2 and V is TRBV10-3; a weak D match, TRBD1 (6 bases). This CDR3 is built from 14 residues. Trimming stripped 8 bases from V and 1 base from J, with 14 bases between. From germline, CDR1 is ENHRY and CDR2 SYGVKD. CDR3: CAIGRDIYNYGYTF. CDR3 DNA: TGTGCCATCGGCCGGGACATCTATAACTATGGCTACACCTTC.

The chain recombines TRBV27 with TRBJ1-2, with D unclear. Germline V lookup: CDR1 MNHEY, CDR2 SMNVEV (reference sequence). V shed 2 bases and J shed 4 bases, with 8 bases lying between them. This CDR3 region has 13 residues. CDR3 DNA sequence: TGTGCCAGCAGTTTAAACGGAGTCTATGGCTACACCTTC. Encoded protein: CASSLNGVYGYTF.

This clone occurred once. The chain combines TRBV5-4 with TRBJ2-3, with 8 bases aligning to TRBD2. Germline V gives CDR1 SGHNT, CDR2 YYREEE (reference sequence). V shed 1 base and J 7 bases; nucleotides not matched to a gene: 5. There are 14 residues in the CDR3. CDR3 region: CASSLQAGEYTQYF. For the CDR3, the DNA is TGTGCCAGCAGCTTGCAAGCGGGGGAGTATACGCAGTATTTT.